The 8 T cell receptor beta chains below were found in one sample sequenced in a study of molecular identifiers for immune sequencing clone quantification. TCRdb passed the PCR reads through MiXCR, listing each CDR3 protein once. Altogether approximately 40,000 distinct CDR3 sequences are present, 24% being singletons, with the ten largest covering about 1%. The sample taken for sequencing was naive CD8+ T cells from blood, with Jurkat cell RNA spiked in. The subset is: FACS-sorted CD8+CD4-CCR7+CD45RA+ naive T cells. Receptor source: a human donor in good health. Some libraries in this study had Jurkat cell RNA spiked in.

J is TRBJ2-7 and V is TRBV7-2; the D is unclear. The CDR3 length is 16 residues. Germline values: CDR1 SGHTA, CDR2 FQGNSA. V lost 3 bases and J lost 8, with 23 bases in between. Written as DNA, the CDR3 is TGTGCCAGCAGCTTGTCCCCCCCTGGGGAACTCCCCAAGCAGTACTTC. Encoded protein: CASSLSPPGELPKQYF.

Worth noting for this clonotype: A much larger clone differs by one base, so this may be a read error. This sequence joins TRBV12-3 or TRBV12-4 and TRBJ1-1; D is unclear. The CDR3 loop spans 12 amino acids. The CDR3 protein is CASSLSYTVAFF. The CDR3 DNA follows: TGTGCCAGCAGCCTATCGTACACTGTAGCTTTCTTT.

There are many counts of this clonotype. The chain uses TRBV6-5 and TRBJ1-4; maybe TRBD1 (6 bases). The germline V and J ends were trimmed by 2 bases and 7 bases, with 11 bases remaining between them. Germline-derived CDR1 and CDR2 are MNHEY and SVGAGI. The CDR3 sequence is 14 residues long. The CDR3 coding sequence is TGTGCCAGCAGTTACAGCCAGGGGCCTGAAAAACTGTTTTTT. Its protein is CASSYSQGPEKLFF.

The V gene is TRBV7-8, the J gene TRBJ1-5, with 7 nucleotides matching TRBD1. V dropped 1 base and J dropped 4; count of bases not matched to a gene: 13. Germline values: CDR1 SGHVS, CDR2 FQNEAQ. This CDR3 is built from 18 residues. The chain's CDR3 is CASSLVRDSRKNNQPQHF. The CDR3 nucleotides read TGTGCCAGCAGCTTAGTTCGGGACAGCAGAAAGAATAATCAGCCCCAGCATTTT.

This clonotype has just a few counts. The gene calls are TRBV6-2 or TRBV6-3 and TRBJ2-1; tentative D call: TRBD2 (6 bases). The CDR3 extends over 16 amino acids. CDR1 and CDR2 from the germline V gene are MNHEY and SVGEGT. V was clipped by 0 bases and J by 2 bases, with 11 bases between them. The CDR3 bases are TGTGCCAGCAGTTACTCGCGGACTACTACCTACAATGAGCAGTTCTTC. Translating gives CASSYSRTTTYNEQFF.

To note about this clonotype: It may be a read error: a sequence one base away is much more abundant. In DNA, the CDR3 is TGTGCCAGCACCCGGGGCCCAGGAGGGCAGCCCCAGCGTTTT. Protein product: CASTRGPGGQPQRF. This rearrangement joins TRBV12-3 or TRBV12-4 to TRBJ1-5, with D perhaps TRBD1 (5 bases). This CDR3 has 14 residues.

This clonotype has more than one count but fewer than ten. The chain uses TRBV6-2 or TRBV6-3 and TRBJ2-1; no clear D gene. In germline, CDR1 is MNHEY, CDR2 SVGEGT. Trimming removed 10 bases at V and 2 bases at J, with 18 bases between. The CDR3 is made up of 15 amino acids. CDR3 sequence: CATQPPEEAYNEQFF. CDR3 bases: TGTGCCACCCAACCGCCCGAGGAAGCCTACAATGAGCAGTTCTTC.

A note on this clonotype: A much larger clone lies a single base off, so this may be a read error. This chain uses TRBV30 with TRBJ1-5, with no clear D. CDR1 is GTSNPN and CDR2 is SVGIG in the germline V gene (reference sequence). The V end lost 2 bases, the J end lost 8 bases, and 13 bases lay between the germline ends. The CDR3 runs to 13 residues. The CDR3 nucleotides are TGTGCCTGGAGTCTGCGTAGCGCGGAGCCCCAGCATTTT. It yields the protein CAWSLRSAEPQHF. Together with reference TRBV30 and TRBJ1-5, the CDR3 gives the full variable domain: SQTIHQWPATLVQPVGSPLSLECTVEGTSNPNLYWYRQAAGRGLQLLFYSVGIGQISSEVPQNLSASRPQDRQFILSSKKLLLSDSGFYLCAWSLRSAEPQHFGDGTRLSIL.